This T cell receptor beta chain is from a study of blood T cells in healthy people across ages. The study's findings and limits: Across the age range, TCR beta diversity per million T cells fell in a roughly linear way. With donor CMV status unknown, expanded clonotype changes were possibly confounded. Investigators viewed diversity estimates from one million T cells as underestimates, the study reported.

Points on this clonotype: Its antigen is as yet unknown. A much larger clone is a single base away; this may be a read error.

The germline CDR1 and CDR2 sequences are SGHTA and FQGTGA. The CDR3 runs 15 residues. Trimming took 0 bases from V and 13 from J, leaving 19 bases between them. Primers used in a second PCR of roughly 6 to 12 cycles were a sample-barcoded 5' primer and a J-beta primer mix. Each of the cDNA molecules was tagged by a template-switch adaptor with 12 random nucleotides. TCRdb reprocessed the 5' RACE reads with MiXCR, giving one entry per CDR3 protein. The sample has around 1.7 million distinct CDR3 sequences, 28% seen once. This chain connects TRBV7-3 to TRBJ2-4; D is possibly TRBD2 (6 bases). This receptor was taken from a woman aged 30 to 39 in good health. Input material: blood. The CDR3 spells CASSLTGGEYNEQYF. DNA of the CDR3: TGTGCCAGCAGCTTAACCGGGGGAGAGTACAATGAGCAGTACTTC.